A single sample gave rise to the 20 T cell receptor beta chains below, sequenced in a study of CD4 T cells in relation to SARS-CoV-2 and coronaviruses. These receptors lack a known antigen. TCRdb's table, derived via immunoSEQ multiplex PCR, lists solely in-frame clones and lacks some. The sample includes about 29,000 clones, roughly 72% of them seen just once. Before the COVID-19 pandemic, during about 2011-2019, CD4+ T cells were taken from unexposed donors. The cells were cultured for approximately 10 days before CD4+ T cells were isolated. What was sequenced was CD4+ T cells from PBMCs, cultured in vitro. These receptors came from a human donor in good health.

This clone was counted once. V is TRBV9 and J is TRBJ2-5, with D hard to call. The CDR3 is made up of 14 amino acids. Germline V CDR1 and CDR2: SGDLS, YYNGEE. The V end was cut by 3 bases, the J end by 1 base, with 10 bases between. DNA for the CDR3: TGTGCCAGCAGCGGTGTTTTCCCCCAAGAGACCCAGTACTTC. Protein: CASSGVFPQETQYF.

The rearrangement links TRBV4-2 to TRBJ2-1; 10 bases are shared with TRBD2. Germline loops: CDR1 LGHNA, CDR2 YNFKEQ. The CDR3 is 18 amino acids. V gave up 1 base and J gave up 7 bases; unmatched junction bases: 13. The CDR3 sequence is CASSQGLAGGGGWNEQFF. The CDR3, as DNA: TGTGCCAGCAGCCAAGGGTTAGCGGGGGGAGGGGGATGGAATGAGCAGTTCTTC.

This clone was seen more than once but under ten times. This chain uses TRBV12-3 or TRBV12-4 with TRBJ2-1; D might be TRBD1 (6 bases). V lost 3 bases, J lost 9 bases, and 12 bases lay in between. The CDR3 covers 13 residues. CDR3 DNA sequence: TGTGCCAGCAGTTTCAGGGGAGACGGTGAGCAGTTCTTC. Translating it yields CASSFRGDGEQFF.

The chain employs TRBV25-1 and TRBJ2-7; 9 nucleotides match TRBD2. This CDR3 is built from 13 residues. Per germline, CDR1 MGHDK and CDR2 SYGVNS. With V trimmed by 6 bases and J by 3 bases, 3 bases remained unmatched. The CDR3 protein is CASSPSGDYEQYF. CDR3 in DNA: TGTGCCAGCAGCCCTAGCGGGGACTACGAGCAGTACTTC.

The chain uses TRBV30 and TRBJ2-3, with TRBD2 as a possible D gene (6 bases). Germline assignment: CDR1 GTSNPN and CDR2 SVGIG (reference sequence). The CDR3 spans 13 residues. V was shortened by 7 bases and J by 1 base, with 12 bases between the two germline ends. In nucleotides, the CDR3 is TGTGCCTTCGGGAGAGGGGGCACAGATACGCAGTATTTT. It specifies CAFGRGGTDTQYF.

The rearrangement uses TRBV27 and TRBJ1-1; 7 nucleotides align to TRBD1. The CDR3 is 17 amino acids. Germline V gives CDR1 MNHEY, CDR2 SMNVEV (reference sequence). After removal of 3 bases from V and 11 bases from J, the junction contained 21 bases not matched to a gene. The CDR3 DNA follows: TGTGCCAGCAGTTTTAAGGGGGCAGGCCTAGAACGCACTGTCGCTTTCTTT. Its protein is CASSFKGAGLERTVAFF.

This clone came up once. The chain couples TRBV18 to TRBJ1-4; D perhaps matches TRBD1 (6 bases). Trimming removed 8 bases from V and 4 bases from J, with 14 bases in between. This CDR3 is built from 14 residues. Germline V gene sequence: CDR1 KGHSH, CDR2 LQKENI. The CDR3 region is CASAEGVDNEKLFF. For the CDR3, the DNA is TGTGCCAGCGCCGAGGGGGTTGATAATGAAAAACTGTTTTTT.

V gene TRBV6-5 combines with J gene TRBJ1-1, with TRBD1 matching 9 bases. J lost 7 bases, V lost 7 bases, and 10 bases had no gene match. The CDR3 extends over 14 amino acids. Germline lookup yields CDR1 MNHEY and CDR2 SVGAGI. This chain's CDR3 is CASTVDRGIGEAFF. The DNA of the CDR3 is TGTGCCAGCACCGTCGACAGGGGGATAGGTGAAGCTTTCTTT.

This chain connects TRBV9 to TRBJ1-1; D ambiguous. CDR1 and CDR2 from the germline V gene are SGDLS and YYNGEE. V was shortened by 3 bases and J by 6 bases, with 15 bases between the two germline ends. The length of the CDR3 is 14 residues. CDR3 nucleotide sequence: TGTGCCAGCAGCGCGACACCCGGACCGGCTGAAGCTTTCTTT. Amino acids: CASSATPGPAEAFF. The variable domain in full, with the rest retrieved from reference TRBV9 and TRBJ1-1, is DSGVTQTPKHLITATGQRVTLRCSPRSGDLSVYWYQQSLDQGLQFLIQYYNGEERAKGNILERFSAQQFPDLHSELNLSSLELGDSALYFCASSATPGPAEAFFGQGTRLTVV.

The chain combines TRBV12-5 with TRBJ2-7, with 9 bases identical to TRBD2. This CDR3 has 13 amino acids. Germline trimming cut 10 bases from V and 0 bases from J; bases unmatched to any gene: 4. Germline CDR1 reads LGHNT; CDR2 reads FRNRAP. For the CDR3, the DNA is TGTGCTACCGGGACTAGCAACTCCTACGAGCAGTACTTC. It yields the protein CATGTSNSYEQYF.

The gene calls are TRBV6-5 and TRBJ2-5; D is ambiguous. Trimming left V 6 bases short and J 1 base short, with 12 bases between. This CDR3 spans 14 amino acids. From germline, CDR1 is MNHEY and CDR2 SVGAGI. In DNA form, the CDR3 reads TGTGCCAGCAGAGCGTCCGGACCCCAAGAGACCCAGTACTTC. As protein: CASRASGPQETQYF.

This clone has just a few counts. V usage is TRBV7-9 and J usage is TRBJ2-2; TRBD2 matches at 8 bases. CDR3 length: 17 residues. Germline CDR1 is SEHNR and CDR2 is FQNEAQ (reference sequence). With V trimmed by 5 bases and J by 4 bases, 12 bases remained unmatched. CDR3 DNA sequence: TGTGCCAGCAGCCCGGGGGGCGGGAGCGGGAGCACCGGGGAGCTGTTTTTT. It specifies CASSPGGGSGSTGELFF. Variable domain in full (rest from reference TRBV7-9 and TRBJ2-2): DTGVSQNPRHKITKRGQNVTFRCDPISEHNRLYWYRQTLGQGPEFLTYFQNEAQLEKSRLLSDRFSAERPKGSFSTLEIQRTEQGDSAMYLCASSPGGGSGSTGELFFGEGSRLTVL.

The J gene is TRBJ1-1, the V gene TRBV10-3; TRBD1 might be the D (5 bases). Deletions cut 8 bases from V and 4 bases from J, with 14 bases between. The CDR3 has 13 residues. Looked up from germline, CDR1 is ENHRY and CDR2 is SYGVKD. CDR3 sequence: CAIGAGDGTEAFF. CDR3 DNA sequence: TGTGCCATCGGGGCTGGGGATGGCACTGAAGCTTTCTTT.

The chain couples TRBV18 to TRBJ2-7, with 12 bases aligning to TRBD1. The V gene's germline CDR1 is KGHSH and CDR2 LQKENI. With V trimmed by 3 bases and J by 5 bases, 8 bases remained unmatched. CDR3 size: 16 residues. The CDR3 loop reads CASSPSPGTGGHEQYF. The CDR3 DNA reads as TGTGCCAGCTCACCGAGTCCCGGGACAGGGGGCCACGAGCAGTACTTC.

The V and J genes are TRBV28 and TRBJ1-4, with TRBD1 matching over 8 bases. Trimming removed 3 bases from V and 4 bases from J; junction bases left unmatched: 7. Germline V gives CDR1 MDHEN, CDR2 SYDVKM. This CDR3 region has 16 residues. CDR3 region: CASSFSRGRGNEKLFF. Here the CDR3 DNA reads TGTGCCAGCAGTTTCTCCAGGGGGCGGGGTAATGAAAAACTGTTTTTT.

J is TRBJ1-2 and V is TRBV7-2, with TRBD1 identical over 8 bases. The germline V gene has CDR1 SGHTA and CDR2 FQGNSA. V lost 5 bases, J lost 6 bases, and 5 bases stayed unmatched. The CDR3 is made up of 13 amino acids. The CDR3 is CASSPGGIDGYTF. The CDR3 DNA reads TGTGCCAGCAGCCCAGGGGGCATAGATGGCTACACCTTC.

CDR3 DNA: TGTGCCAGCTCACCACAAACTAGCGATGAGCAGTTCTTC. It codes for CASSPQTSDEQFF. This sequence joins TRBV18 and TRBJ2-1, with 7 bases lining up with TRBD2. Per the germline V gene, CDR1 is KGHSH and CDR2 is LQKENI. The junction had 2 bases not matched to a gene; V was cut back by 1 base and J by 8 bases. This CDR3 region has 13 residues.

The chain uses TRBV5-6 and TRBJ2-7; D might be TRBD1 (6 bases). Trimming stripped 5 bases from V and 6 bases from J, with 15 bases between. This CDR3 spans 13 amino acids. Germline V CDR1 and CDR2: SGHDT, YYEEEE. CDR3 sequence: CASRVRQAPEQYF. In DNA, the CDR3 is TGTGCCAGCAGGGTACGACAGGCACCCGAGCAGTACTTC.

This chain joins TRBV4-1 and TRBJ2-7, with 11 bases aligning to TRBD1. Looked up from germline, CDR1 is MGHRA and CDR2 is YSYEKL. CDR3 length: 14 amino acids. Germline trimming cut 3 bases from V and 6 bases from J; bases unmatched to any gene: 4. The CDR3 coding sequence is TGCGCCAGCAGCCACCGGGACAGGGGGTTCGAGCAGTACTTC. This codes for CASSHRDRGFEQYF.

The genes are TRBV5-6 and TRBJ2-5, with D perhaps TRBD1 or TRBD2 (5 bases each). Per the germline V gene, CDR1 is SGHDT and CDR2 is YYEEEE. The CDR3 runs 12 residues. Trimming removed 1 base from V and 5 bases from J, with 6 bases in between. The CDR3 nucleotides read TGTGCCAGCAGCTTGTGGGGGGAGACCCAGTACTTC. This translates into CASSLWGETQYF. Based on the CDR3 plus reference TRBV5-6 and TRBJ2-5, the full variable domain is DAGVTQSPTHLIKTRGQQVTLRCSPKSGHDTVSWYQQALGQGPQFIFQYYEEEERQRGNFPDRFSGHQFPNYSSELNVNALLLGDSALYLCASSLWGETQYFGPGTRLLVL.